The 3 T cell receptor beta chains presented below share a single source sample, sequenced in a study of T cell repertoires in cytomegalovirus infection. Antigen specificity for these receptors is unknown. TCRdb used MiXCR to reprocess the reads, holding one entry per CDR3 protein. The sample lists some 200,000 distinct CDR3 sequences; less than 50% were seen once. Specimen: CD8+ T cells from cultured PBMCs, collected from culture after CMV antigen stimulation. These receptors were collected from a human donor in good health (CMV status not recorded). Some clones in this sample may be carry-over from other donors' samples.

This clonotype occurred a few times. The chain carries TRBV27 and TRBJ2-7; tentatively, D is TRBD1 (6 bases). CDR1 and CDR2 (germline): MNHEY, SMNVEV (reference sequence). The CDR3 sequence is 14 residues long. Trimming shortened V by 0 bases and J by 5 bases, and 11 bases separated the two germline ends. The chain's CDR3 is CASSLSKGVNEQYF. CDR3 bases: TGTGCCAGCAGTTTATCGAAGGGGGTTAACGAGCAGTACTTC.

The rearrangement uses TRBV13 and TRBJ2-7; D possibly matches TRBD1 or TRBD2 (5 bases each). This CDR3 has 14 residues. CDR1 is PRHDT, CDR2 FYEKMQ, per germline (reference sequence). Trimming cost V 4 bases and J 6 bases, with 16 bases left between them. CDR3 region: CASSSRRKRGEQYF. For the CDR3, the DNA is TGTGCCAGCAGCTCCCGGAGGAAGAGGGGCGAGCAGTACTTC.

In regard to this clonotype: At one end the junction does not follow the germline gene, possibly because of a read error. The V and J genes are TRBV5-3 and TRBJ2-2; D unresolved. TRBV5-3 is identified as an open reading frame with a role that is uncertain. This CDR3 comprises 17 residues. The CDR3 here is CASSFNAGWTTPGELFF. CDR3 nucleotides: TGTGCCAGCAGCTTTAATGCAGGATGGACCACTCCCGGGGAGCTGTTTTTT.